This T cell receptor beta chain was profiled in a study of blood T cell repertoires in COVID-19. Original analysis: Counts of nucleated cells, estimated from reference gene primer amplification, were obtained. The protocol was immunoSEQ multiplex PCR, while the TCRdb copy is restricted to in-frame clones and leaves out a portion. Clone size and the V and J calls come from that table; the DNA yielded D and trimming. The repertoire holds about 130,000 clones, around 86% seen once, with about 20% in the top ten. V shed 3 bases and J shed 9 bases, with 15 bases lying between them. CDR3 size: 15 residues. Germline lookup yields CDR1 SNHLY and CDR2 FYNNEI. Across about two dozen US areas, participants ranged in age from roughly 18 to 95 years. Cohort allocation depended upon clinical history that participants reported.

The chain has TRBV2 and TRBJ1-6, with TRBD1 as a possible D gene (6 bases). This clonotype was sampled from a man aged 25 to 40 who had recovered from COVID-19. The specimen was PBMCs or T cells enriched from blood (not recorded which). The CDR3 DNA reads as TGTGCCAGCAGTGACTCAGGGGCTTGGGGTTCACCCCTCCACTTT. This sequence encodes CASSDSGAWGSPLHF.